This passage covers 28 T cell receptor beta chains from one sample sequenced in a study of CD8 T cells in ankylosing spondylitis. TCRdb analysed the 5' RACE reads with MiXCR anew, one entry per CDR3 protein. The sample lists fewer than 400,000 distinct CDR3 sequences, 8% seen once, with roughly 15% in the top ten. Study-level points and caveats: Ankylosing spondylitis blood appeared to carry a characteristic TCR beta motif of fewer than 10 highly homologous variants.

These receptors lack a known antigen. The sequencing input was blood, either unsorted or a sorted T cell fraction (not recorded which). The receptors shown here come from a male donor with ankylosing spondylitis.

The rearrangement links TRBV10-3 to TRBJ2-7, with D uncertain. Between the trimmed V and J ends, which lost 1 base and 2 bases, there was a span of 15 bases. The CDR3 has 16 amino acids. The germline V gene encodes CDR1 ENHRY and CDR2 SYGVKD. In nucleotides, the CDR3 is TGTGCCATCAGTGAGTACCGGACGGATAATACCTACGAGCAGTACTTC. This gives the protein CAISEYRTDNTYEQYF.

This clonotype was seen ten or more times. The chain couples TRBV7-9 to TRBJ2-1; D not certain. CDR3 size: 13 residues. V lost 2 bases to trimming and J lost 5 bases, with 7 bases between them. Germline values: CDR1 SEHNR, CDR2 FQNEAQ (reference sequence). CDR3 sequence reads: CASSLSLNNEQFF. As DNA, the CDR3 is TGTGCCAGCAGCTTAAGCCTAAACAATGAGCAGTTCTTC. Full variable domain (rest looked up from reference TRBV7-9 and TRBJ2-1): DTGVSQNPRHKITKRGQNVTFRCDPISEHNRLYWYRQTLGQGPEFLTYFQNEAQLEKSRLLSDRFSAERPKGSFSTLEIQRTEQGDSAMYLCASSLSLNNEQFFGPGTRLTVL.

This sequence joins TRBV11-2 and TRBJ2-3; D possibly corresponds to TRBD2 (6 bases). V dropped 6 bases and J dropped 1 base, with 23 bases sitting between them. This CDR3 has 18 residues. Germline V gene sequence: CDR1 SGHAT, CDR2 FQNNGV. For the CDR3, the DNA is TGTGCCAGCAGTTTCTCGGCCGGCGGGATTGGGGGCACAGATACGCAGTATTTT. As protein: CASSFSAGGIGGTDTQYF.

This clonotype has a count of ten or more. The V gene is TRBV10-3, the J gene TRBJ2-1; D could derive from TRBD1 or TRBD2 (5 bases each). This CDR3 is 13 amino acids long. The ends were cut back, 3 bases at V and 9 bases at J, with 12 bases in the middle. Germline values: CDR1 ENHRY, CDR2 SYGVKD. CDR3 nucleotides: TGTGCCATCAGTGACTCAGGGAGCCTTGAGCAGTTCTTC. It yields the protein CAISDSGSLEQFF.

The chain links TRBV10-2 to TRBJ2-3, with 7 bases identical to TRBD2. Germline values: CDR1 WSHSY, CDR2 SAAADI. Trimming cost V 1 base and J 1 base; bases outside gene matches: 5. The CDR3 is made up of 16 amino acids. CDR3 sequence (DNA): TGCGCCAGCAGTGAGTTTACGGGAGGCCGCACAGATACGCAGTATTTT. Its protein product is CASSEFTGGRTDTQYF.

This clonotype was detected ten times or more. Germline is not matched at one junction end, which may reflect a read error. The J gene is TRBJ2-3, the V gene TRBV5-1; D is unclear. The CDR3 has 12 amino acids. The germline V gene encodes CDR1 SGHRS and CDR2 YFSETQ. The CDR3 sequence: CASSFSTDTQYF. The CDR3, as DNA: TGTGCCAGCAGCTTTAGCACAGATACGCAGTATTTT.

This clonotype was detected ten times or more. The rearrangement joins TRBV5-1 to TRBJ2-3; perhaps D is TRBD1 or TRBD2 (6 bases each). This CDR3 region has 16 residues. The germline gives CDR1 SGHRS, CDR2 YFSETQ. The V gene lost 0 bases and the J gene lost 1 base, with 12 bases spanning the gap. In DNA, the CDR3 is TGCGCCAGCAGCTTGGTAGGGGGGATTGGCACAGATACGCAGTATTTT. Its protein product is CASSLVGGIGTDTQYF.

This clonotype was found a few times. This chain joins TRBV12-3 or TRBV12-4 and TRBJ2-2; 15 positions match TRBD2. The ends lost 5 bases at V and 7 bases at J; junction bases unmatched: 5. The CDR3 contains 16 residues. The DNA for the CDR3 is TGTGCCAGCAGTAACCCGGGACTAGCGGGAGGCGGGGAGCTGTTTTTT. It translates to CASSNPGLAGGGELFF.

In its sample, this clonotype was seen a few times. This chain joins TRBV10-3 and TRBJ2-7; the D gene could be TRBD1 or TRBD2 (5 bases each). The CDR3 sequence is 14 residues long. Germline CDR1 is ENHRY and CDR2 is SYGVKD. The V gene lost 4 bases and the J gene lost 2 bases, with 12 bases spanning the gap. This CDR3 reads CAISGKGTPYEQYF. CDR3 sequence (DNA): TGTGCCATCAGTGGGAAGGGGACCCCCTACGAGCAGTACTTC.

This clonotype was found a few times. V and J are TRBV7-3 and TRBJ1-1, with TRBD1 matching over 7 bases. Trimming at V came to 5 bases and at J to 12 bases, leaving 12 bases not matched to a gene. Per the germline V gene, CDR1 is SGHTA and CDR2 is FQGTGA. This CDR3 contains 13 residues. The CDR3 region is CASSQDPGRGTFF. CDR3 DNA sequence: TGTGCCAGCAGCCAAGACCCGGGCAGGGGGACTTTCTTT.

This chain connects TRBV4-3 to TRBJ2-3; D is uncertain. Germline-derived CDR1 and CDR2 are LGHNA and YSLEER. This CDR3 spans 14 amino acids. V lost 0 bases, J lost 3 bases, and 7 bases lay in between. The CDR3 DNA reads as TGCGCCAGCAGCCAAGATCCCCGGACAGATACGCAGTATTTT. As protein: CASSQDPRTDTQYF.

This chain uses TRBV7-8 with TRBJ2-2, with 7 positions matching TRBD1. V was clipped by 5 bases and J by 6 bases; unmatched bases: 12. Germline CDR1 is SGHVS and CDR2 is FQNEAQ. The CDR3 is 16 residues long. The CDR3 region is CASSPDGQGVAGELFF. The CDR3 nucleotides are TGTGCCAGCAGCCCCGACGGCCAGGGGGTTGCCGGGGAGCTGTTTTTT.

This clonotype was seen a few times. This chain links TRBV9 with TRBJ2-5; D remains unclear. The CDR3 sequence is 12 residues long. V was clipped by 3 bases and J by 5 bases, with 8 bases between them. Looked up from germline, CDR1 is SGDLS and CDR2 is YYNGEE. The CDR3 sequence: CASSAPRETQYF. In DNA form, the CDR3 reads TGTGCCAGCAGCGCACCCAGGGAGACCCAGTACTTC.

This clonotype occurred a few times. The chain uses TRBV27 and TRBJ1-5; 8 bases fit TRBD1. Germline V CDR1 and CDR2: MNHEY, SMNVEV (reference sequence). J lost 1 base, V lost 2 bases, and 4 bases had no gene match. The CDR3 runs 16 residues. CDR3 sequence reads: CASSLGTGGSNQPQHF. The CDR3, as DNA: TGTGCCAGCAGTTTAGGTACAGGGGGAAGCAATCAGCCCCAGCATTTT.

This clonotype has a count of ten or more. The genes are TRBV2 and TRBJ2-1; D perhaps matches TRBD1 (6 bases). Trimming pared 5 bases from V and 1 base from J, leaving 9 bases between. Per germline, CDR1 SNHLY and CDR2 FYNNEI. The CDR3 is 14 amino acids. The CDR3 spells CASSPRGSYNEQFF. Written as DNA, the CDR3 is TGTGCCAGCAGTCCCAGGGGTTCCTACAATGAGCAGTTCTTC.

This clonotype was recorded many times. The rearrangement joins TRBV5-1 to TRBJ2-7; D remains unclear. CDR1 is SGHRS, CDR2 YFSETQ, per germline. The CDR3 length is 14 residues. The V end was cut by 4 bases, the J end by 5 bases, with 16 bases between. In DNA form, the CDR3 reads TGCGCCAGCAGCCTTCGGACCCGAATAAACGAGCAGTACTTC. Translating gives CASSLRTRINEQYF.

The J gene is TRBJ2-3, the V gene TRBV15, with TRBD1 matching 8 bases. The germline V gene encodes CDR1 LNHNV and CDR2 YYDKDF (reference sequence). The length of the CDR3 is 16 residues. With V trimmed by 5 bases and J by 6 bases, 13 bases remained unmatched. CDR3 sequence (DNA): TGTGCCACCAGCGGACCCAGGGACAGGAGCGGGGATACGCAGTATTTT. It yields the protein CATSGPRDRSGDTQYF.

This clonotype was found a few times. The V gene is TRBV11-2, the J gene TRBJ2-2; D gene uncertain. V dropped 3 bases and J dropped 1 base, with 6 bases sitting between them. The CDR3 contains 14 residues. The germline gives CDR1 SGHAT, CDR2 FQNNGV. The CDR3 loop reads CASSLERNTGELFF. CDR3 in DNA: TGTGCCAGCAGCTTGGAGCGGAACACCGGGGAGCTGTTTTTT.

This clonotype showed up many times. The chain joins TRBV7-9 to TRBJ1-1; 8 bases fit TRBD1. Germline V lookup: CDR1 SEHNR, CDR2 FQNEAQ (reference sequence). Unmatched junction bases numbered 13, after V lost 5 bases and J lost 5 bases. The CDR3 has 16 amino acids. CDR3 nucleotides: TGTGCCAGCAGCCGCGGACAGGGACTCCTTTGGACTGAAGCTTTCTTT. This sequence encodes CASSRGQGLLWTEAFF.

This chain joins TRBV5-1 and TRBJ2-7; 8 bases are shared with TRBD2. V was clipped by 5 bases and J by 2 bases; unmatched bases: 6. This CDR3 is built from 14 residues. The germline V gene has CDR1 SGHRS and CDR2 YFSETQ. The DNA for the CDR3 is TGCGCCAGCAGACAGCGGGAGTTCCCCTACGAGCAGTACTTC. Translating it yields CASRQREFPYEQYF.

This clonotype was seen only a few times. V gene TRBV20-1 combines with J gene TRBJ1-6, with 7 bases matching TRBD1. CDR3 length: 13 residues. Trimming cost V 3 bases and J 6 bases; bases outside gene matches: 2. Germline CDR1 reads DFQATT; CDR2 reads SNEGSKA (reference sequence). Written as DNA, the CDR3 is TGCAGTGCTAGTTACAGGGGTAATTCACCCCTCCACTTT. It yields the protein CSASYRGNSPLHF.

This clonotype has a count of ten or more. The V call is TRBV29-1, the J call TRBJ2-1; 13 bases fit TRBD2. The V gene's germline CDR1 is SQVTM and CDR2 ANQGSEA. V shed 6 bases, J shed 4 bases, and the junction held 6 bases outside the gene matches. There are 15 residues in the CDR3. The CDR3 here is CSVVGTSGKYNEQFF. CDR3 bases: TGCAGCGTCGTAGGGACTAGCGGGAAATACAATGAGCAGTTCTTC.

This clonotype was detected only a few times. The chain uses TRBV7-6 and TRBJ2-1; D perhaps matches TRBD1 (6 bases). Trimming took 1 base from V and 4 from J, leaving 8 bases between them. The germline V gene encodes CDR1 SGHVS and CDR2 FNYEAQ. This CDR3 region has 14 residues. CDR3 amino acids: CASSLDREYNEQFF. CDR3 nucleotides: TGTGCCAGCAGCTTAGACAGGGAGTACAATGAGCAGTTCTTC. Based on the CDR3 plus reference TRBV7-6 and TRBJ2-1, the full variable domain is GAGVSQSPRYKVTKRGQDVALRCDPISGHVSLYWYRQALGQGPEFLTYFNYEAQQDKSGLPNDRFSAERPEGSISTLTIQRTEQRDSAMYRCASSLDREYNEQFFGPGTRLTVL.

This chain links TRBV7-9 with TRBJ1-1, with D uncertain. CDR3 length equals 14 residues. Trimming stripped 1 base from V and 5 bases from J, with 11 bases between. CDR1 and CDR2 from the germline V gene are SEHNR and FQNEAQ (reference sequence). DNA of the CDR3: TGTGCCAGCAGCTTAGAGGTGGTTATTACTGAAGCTTTCTTT. Its protein product is CASSLEVVITEAFF.

This clonotype was found a few times. The chain joins TRBV5-1 to TRBJ2-3; possibly TRBD1 or TRBD2 for D (5 bases each). CDR1 is SGHRS, CDR2 YFSETQ, per germline. The V end lost 0 bases, the J end lost 0 bases, and 11 bases lay between the germline ends. The CDR3 consists of 16 residues. CDR3 in amino acids: CASSLALGVSTDTQYF. The CDR3, as DNA: TGCGCCAGCAGCTTGGCCCTGGGGGTCAGCACAGATACGCAGTATTTT.

This clonotype was counted only a few times. The chain employs TRBV15 and TRBJ2-7, with no clear D. With 0 bases removed from V and 2 bases from J, the gap between germline ends came to 8 bases. The germline CDR1 and CDR2 sequences are LNHNV and YYDKDF (reference sequence). CDR3 length equals 14 residues. The CDR3 sequence: CATSREATTYEQYF. CDR3 nucleotides: TGTGCCACCAGCAGAGAGGCCACAACCTACGAGCAGTACTTC. The variable domain in full, completed from reference TRBV15 and TRBJ2-7, reads DAMVIQNPRYQVTQFGKPVTLSCSQTLNHNVMYWYQQKSSQAPKLLFHYYDKDFNNEADTPDNFQSRRPNTSFCFLDIRSPGLGDTAMYLCATSREATTYEQYFGPGTRLTVT.

This clonotype was seen a few times. The chain carries TRBV15 and TRBJ1-5, with D tentatively TRBD1 (5 bases). The V gene's germline CDR1 is LNHNV and CDR2 YYDKDF (reference sequence). Trimming took 4 bases from V and 2 from J, leaving 15 bases between them. The CDR3 covers 16 residues. The CDR3 region has the DNA TGTGCCACCAGCACGGACGGAACAGGAGGCAATCAGCCCCAGCATTTT. Residues: CATSTDGTGGNQPQHF.

This clonotype showed up just a few times. This chain connects TRBV6-5 to TRBJ1-6; the D gene is possibly TRBD1 (5 bases). The V end lost 4 bases, the J end lost 5 bases, and 18 bases lay between the germline ends. The CDR3 is made up of 17 amino acids. The germline gives CDR1 MNHEY, CDR2 SVGAGI. The CDR3 nucleotides are TGTGCCAGCAGTTCCATGGGCAAAGGGGCGGATAATTCACCCCTCCACTTT. Residues: CASSSMGKGADNSPLHF.